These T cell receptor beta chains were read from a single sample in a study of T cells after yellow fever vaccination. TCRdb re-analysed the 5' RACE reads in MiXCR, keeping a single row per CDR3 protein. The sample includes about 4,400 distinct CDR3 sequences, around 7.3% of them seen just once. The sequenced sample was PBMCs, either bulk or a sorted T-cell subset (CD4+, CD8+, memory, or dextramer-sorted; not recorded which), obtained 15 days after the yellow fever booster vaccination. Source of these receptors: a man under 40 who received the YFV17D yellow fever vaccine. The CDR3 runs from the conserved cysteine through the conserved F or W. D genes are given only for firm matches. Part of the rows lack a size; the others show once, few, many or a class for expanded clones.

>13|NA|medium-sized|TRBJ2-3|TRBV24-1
TGTGCCACCAGTGATTATGGCACAGATACGCAGTATTTT
CATSDYGTDTQYF
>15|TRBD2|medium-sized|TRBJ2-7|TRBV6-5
TGTGCCAGCAGTTCGCGACTAGCGGGAGGGCAAGAGCAGTACTTC
CASSSRLAGGQEQYF
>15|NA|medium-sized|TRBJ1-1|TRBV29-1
TGCAGCGTTGACACCCGGGGGGGGGTGAACACTGAAGCTTTCTTT
CSVDTRGGVNTEAFF
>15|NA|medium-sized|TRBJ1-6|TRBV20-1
TGCAGTGCTAGTTTGAGGGGGGTGAATAATTCACCCCTCCACTTT
CSASLRGVNNSPLHF
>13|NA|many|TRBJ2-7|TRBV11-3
TGTGCCAGCACCCGGGGGCAGGGGCACGAGCAGTACTTC
CASTRGQGHEQYF
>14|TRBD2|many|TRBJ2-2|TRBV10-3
TGTGCCATCATGAGAGGGAGGGGCACCGGGGAGCTGTTTTTT
CAIMRGRGTGELFF
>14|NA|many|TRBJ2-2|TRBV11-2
TGTGCCAGCAGCTTAGATATGGGTCCCGGGGAGCTGTTTTTT
CASSLDMGPGELFF
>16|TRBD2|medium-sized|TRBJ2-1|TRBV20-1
TGCAGTGCTGATCGAGCCGGGACTAGCGGGAGCGATGAGCAGTTCTTC
CSADRAGTSGSDEQFF
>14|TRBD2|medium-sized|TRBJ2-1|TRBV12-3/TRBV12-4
TGTGCCAGCAACCCACTAGCGTCCTGGTCTGAGCAGTTCTTC
CASNPLASWSEQFF
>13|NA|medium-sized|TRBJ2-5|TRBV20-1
TGCAGTGCTATCCGGACTACCCGGGAGACCCAGTACTTC
CSAIRTTRETQYF
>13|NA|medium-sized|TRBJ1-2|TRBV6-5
TGTGCCAGCAGGTCCCTTCTGTCGGCGGGCTACACCTTC
CASRSLLSAGYTF
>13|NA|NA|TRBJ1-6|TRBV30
TGTGCTTCACATACAGGGCCCCGTTCACCCCTCCACTTT
CASHTGPRSPLHF
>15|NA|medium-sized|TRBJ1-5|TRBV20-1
TGCAGTGCTAGTTCCCCGGGGCGAAGCAATCAGCCCCAGCATTTT
CSASSPGRSNQPQHF
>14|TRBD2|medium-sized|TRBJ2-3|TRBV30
TGTGCCACCACCGGGGAGGGGTTCACAGATACGCAGTATTTT
CATTGEGFTDTQYF
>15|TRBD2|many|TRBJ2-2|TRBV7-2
TGTGCCAGCAGCCCCGGGAGGCTGGGGACCGGGGAGCTGTTTTTT
CASSPGRLGTGELFF
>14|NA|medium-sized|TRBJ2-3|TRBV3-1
TGTGCCAGCAGCCAAGATCCCCCCGCAGATACGCAGTATTTT
CASSQDPPADTQYF
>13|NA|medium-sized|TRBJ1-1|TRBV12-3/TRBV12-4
TGTGCCAGCAGCCCAGGGGCGGACACTGAAGCTTTCTTT
CASSPGADTEAFF
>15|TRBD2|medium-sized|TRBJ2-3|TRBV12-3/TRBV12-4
TGTGCCAGCAGTTCTACTAGCGGCTTCACAGATACGCAGTATTTT
CASSSTSGFTDTQYF
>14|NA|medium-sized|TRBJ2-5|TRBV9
TGTGCCAGCAGCGACCCGGCCGGGGCAGACACCCAGTACTTC
CASSDPAGADTQYF
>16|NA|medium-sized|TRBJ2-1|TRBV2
TGTGCCAGCAAGGACAGCGTATTAGGTTTCTACAATGAGCAGTTCTTC
CASKDSVLGFYNEQFF
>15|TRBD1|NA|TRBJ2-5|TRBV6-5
TGTCCCAGCAGTTTCCAAGGACAGGGACAAGAGACCCAGTACTTC
CPSSFQGQGQETQYF
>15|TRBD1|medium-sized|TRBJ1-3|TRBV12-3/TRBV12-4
TGTGCCAGCAGTTCGGACAGGGTCTCTGGAAACACCATATATTTT
CASSSDRVSGNTIYF
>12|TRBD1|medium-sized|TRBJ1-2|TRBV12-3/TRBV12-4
TGTGCCAGCAGGGAACAGGGGTCCGGCTACACCTTC
CASREQGSGYTF
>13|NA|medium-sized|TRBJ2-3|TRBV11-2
TGTGCCAGCAGCGTACAGAACACAGATACGCAGTATTTT
CASSVQNTDTQYF
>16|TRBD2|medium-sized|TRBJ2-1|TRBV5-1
TGCGCCAGCACCTTCGCCGGGACTAGCTCCTACAATGAGCAGTTCTTC
CASTFAGTSSYNEQFF
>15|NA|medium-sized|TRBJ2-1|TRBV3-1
TGTGCCAGCAGCCCCCGAAGAGGGGACTACAATGAGCAGTTCTTC
CASSPRRGDYNEQFF
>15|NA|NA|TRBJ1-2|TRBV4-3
TGCGCCAGCAGCCAAGAAAGCGGGACTAGGACTGGCTACACCTTC
CASSQESGTRTGYTF
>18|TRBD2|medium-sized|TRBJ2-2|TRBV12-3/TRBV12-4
TGTGCCAGCAGTTTAGGCCTAGCGGGGGGCTCGGGATCCGGGGAGCTGTTTTTT
CASSLGLAGGSGSGELFF
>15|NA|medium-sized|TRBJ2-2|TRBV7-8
TGTGCCAGCAGAAGGGATCATTCGAACACCGGGGAGCTGTTTTTT
CASRRDHSNTGELFF
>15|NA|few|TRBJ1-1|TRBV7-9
TGTGCCAGCTCCACCGGGACCCCCCTAAACACTGAAGCTTTCTTT
CASSTGTPLNTEAFF
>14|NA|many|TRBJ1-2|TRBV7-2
TGTGCCAGCAGACCATCAGGCGACAGTCTGGGCTACACCTTC
CASRPSGDSLGYTF
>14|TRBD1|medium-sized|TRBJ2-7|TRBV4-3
TGCGCCAGCAGCCACCGACAGGGGGAGGGCGAGCAGTACTTC
CASSHRQGEGEQYF
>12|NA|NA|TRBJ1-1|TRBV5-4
TGTGCCTGCAGGCACCAGGGTTCGGAAGCTTTCTTT
CACRHQGSEAFF
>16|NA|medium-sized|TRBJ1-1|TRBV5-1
TGCGCCAGCAGCTTGTGGGGTGTTGGGGTGAAGACTGAAGCTTTCTTT
CASSLWGVGVKTEAFF
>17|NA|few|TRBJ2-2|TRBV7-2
TGTGCCAGCAACCCAGCCCGACGGGGGACCAACACCGGGGAGCTGTTTTTT
CASNPARRGTNTGELFF
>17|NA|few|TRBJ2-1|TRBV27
TGTGCCAGCAGTTTAAACGGGCTTCCGAGCTCCTACAATGAGCAGTTCTTC
CASSLNGLPSSYNEQFF
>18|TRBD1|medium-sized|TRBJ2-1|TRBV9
TGTGCCAGCAGCGTTTCCTTGGGGGGGGACAGGGGCTACAATGAGCAGTTCTTC
CASSVSLGGDRGYNEQFF
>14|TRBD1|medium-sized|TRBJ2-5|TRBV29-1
TGCAGCGTTGAGGGTCGACAGGGCCAAGAGACCCAGTACTTC
CSVEGRQGQETQYF
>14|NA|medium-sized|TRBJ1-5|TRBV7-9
TGTGCCAGCAGCGCAAGCGTGGGGGATCAGCCCCAGCATTTT
CASSASVGDQPQHF
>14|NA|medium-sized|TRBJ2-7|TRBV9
TGTGCCAGCAGGAAAGGGGGAGTTCTCGGCGAGCAGTACTTC
CASRKGGVLGEQYF
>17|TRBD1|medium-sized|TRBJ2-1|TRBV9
TGTGCCAGCAGCGGAAACCTGGGACAGATTTCCTACAATGAGCAGTTCTTC
CASSGNLGQISYNEQFF
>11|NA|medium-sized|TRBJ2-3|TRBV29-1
TGCAGCGTACTTCCTACAGATACGCAGTATTTT
CSVLPTDTQYF
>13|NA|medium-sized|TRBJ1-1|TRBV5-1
TGCGCCAGCAGCTTAATTCGGGAAACTGAAGCTTTCTTT
CASSLIRETEAFF